This TCR beta chain comes out of a study of blood T cell repertoires in COVID-19 (dated by TCRdb to 2019 to 2021). The study in broad terms: Collaborator samples came from the United States, Italy and Spain and covered acute and convalescent phases of COVID-19. A de-identified subject ID, COVID-19 status, age in years and sex were almost always included in the sample metadata. Where available, HLA class I and class II types were obtained from metadata supplied by the sample provider rather than from assay-based typing. The repertoires were made available in a free public database intended to serve as a resource for research on the immune response to SARS-CoV-2. The prospective study material was composed of cDNA or gDNA derived from T cells, B-cell-depleted T cells, or PBMCs. The dataset comprised deeply sampled blood TCRbeta repertoires from subjects exposed to, actively infected with, or recovered from COVID-19. Samples came from the ongoing ImmuneRACE study (first 160 participants) plus 1,254 subjects from 6 global collaborators. On the study overall, not on this receptor specifically: The amount of clinical and demographic metadata varied by source and participant and was provided uncurated.

TCRbeta CDR3 regions were amplified from genomic DNA by means of the immunoSEQ Assay, a bias-controlled multiplex PCR. Concerning the study's data processing: Within the assay, amplification of reference gene primers was used to estimate how many nucleated cells each sample contained. To quantify the absolute abundance of each unique TCRbeta CDR3 rearrangement, sequence reads were collapsed and filtered. For each sample, productive Simpson clonality was calculated by taking the square root of Simpson's diversity index across productive rearrangements. TCRdb re-hosts the immuneACCESS table, in-frame sequences only. Its copies lack some clones; in the studies checked, an unresolved V gene accounts for under half of them, and the cause for the rest is not known. V and J calls and clone size are given by that table; D and trimming were obtained from the DNA. Present in this sample are some 90,000 clones, around 90% of which were seen just once. Around 4% of the sample rests with the top ten.

As for this clone: The specificity of this receptor is unknown. There are no base qualities to consult, and no much larger clone falls within one base.

CDR1 and CDR2 were assigned from the germline V gene as SGHTA and FQGNSA. Including cysteine and phenylalanine, the CDR3 has 14 amino acids. CDR3 DNA is the only sequence kept; it has 42 bases, read in frame from the first base. Trimming at the junction amounts to 4 bases on V and 5 bases on J, and the germline ends lie 15 bases apart. Whole blood was collected in K2EDTA tubes by collaborating institutions according to the institutions' own protocols. For TCRbeta analysis, collaborator samples were shipped as frozen whole blood, as isolated PBMCs, or as DNA extracted from either sample type. Sequencing used peripheral blood. The sequence was collected from a woman older than 75 with active or convalescent COVID-19. Here the chain combines TRBV7-2 and TRBJ2-7, with TRBD2 tentatively as D gene (6 bases match). CDR3 loop: CASSSPGLRDEQYF. The DNA is as follows: TGTGCCAGCAGCTCCCCGGGACTCAGAGACGAGCAGTACTTC.